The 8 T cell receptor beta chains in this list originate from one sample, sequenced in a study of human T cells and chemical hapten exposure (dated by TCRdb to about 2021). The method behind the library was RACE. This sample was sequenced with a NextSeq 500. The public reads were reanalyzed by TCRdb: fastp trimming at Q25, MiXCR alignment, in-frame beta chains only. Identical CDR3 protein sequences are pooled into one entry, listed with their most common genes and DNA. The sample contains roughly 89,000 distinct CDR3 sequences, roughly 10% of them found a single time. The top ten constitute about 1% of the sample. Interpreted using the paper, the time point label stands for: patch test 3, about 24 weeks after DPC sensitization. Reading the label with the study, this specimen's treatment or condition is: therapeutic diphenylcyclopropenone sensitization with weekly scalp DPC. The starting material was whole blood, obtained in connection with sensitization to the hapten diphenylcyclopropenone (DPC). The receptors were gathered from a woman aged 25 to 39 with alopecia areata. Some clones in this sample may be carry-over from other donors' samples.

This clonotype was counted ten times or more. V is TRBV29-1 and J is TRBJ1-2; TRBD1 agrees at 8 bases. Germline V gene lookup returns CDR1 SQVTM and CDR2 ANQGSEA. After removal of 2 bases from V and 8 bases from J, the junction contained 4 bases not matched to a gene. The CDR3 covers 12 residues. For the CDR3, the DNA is TGCAGCGTTGAACAGGGGGCGAAAGGCTACACCTTC. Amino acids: CSVEQGAKGYTF.

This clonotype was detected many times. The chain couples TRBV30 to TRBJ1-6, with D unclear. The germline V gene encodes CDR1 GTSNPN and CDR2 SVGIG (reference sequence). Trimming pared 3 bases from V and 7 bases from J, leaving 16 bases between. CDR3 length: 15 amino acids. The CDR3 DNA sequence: TGTGCCTGGAGGGTACCGGGATTATCAAATTCACCCCTCCACTTT. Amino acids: CAWRVPGLSNSPLHF.

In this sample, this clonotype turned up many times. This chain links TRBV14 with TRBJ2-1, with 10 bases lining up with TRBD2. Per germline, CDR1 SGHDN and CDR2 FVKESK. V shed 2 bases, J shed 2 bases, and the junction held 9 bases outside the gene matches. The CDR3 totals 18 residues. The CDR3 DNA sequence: TGTGCCAGCAGCCAACCCGGCAGCGGGGGGGCCGCCTACAATGAGCAGTTCTTC. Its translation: CASSQPGSGGAAYNEQFF.

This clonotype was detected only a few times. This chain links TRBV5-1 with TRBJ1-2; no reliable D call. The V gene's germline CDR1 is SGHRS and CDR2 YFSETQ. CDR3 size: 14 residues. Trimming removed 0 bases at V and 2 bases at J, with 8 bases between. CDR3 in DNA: TGCGCCAGCAGCTTGGAGGGCGGAAACTATGGCTACACCTTC. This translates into CASSLEGGNYGYTF.

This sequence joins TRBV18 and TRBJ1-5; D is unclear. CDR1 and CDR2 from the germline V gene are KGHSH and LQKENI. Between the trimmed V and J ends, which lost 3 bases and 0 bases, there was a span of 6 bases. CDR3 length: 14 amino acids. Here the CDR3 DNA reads TGTGCCAGCTCACCTATTTCTAGCAATCAGCCCCAGCATTTT. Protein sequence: CASSPISSNQPQHF.

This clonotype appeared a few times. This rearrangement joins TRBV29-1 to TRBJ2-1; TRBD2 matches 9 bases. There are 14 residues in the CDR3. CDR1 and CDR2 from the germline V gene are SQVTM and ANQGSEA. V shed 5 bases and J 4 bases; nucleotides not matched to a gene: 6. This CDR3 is CSVRLTSGYNEQFF. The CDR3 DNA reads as TGCAGCGTTCGGCTGACTAGCGGATACAATGAGCAGTTCTTC.

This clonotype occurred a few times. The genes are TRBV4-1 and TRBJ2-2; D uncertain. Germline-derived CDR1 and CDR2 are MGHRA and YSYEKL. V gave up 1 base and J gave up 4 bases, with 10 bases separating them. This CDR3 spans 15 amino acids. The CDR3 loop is CASSQADGATGELFF. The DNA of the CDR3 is TGCGCCAGCAGCCAAGCGGACGGAGCCACCGGGGAGCTGTTTTTT.

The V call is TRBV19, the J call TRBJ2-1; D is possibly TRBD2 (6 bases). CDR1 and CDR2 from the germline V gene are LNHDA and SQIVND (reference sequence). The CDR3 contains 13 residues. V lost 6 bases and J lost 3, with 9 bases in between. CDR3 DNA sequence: TGTGCCAGTAGCCCGGGAGTCTACAATGAGCAGTTCTTC. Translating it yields CASSPGVYNEQFF. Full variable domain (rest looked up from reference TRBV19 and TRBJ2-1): DGGITQSPKYLFRKEGQNVTLSCEQNLNHDAMYWYRQDPGQGLRLIYYSQIVNDFQKGDIAEGYSVSREKKESFPLTVTSAQKNPTAFYLCASSPGVYNEQFFGPGTRLTVL.